The rows below give T cell receptor beta chains drawn from one sample of a study of CD8 T cells in ankylosing spondylitis. TCRdb passed the 5' RACE reads through MiXCR, listing each CDR3 protein once. Among approximately 500,000 distinct CDR3 sequences listed, roughly 13% were seen once. Source material: blood, either unsorted or a sorted T cell fraction (not recorded which). The source of these receptors is a male donor with ankylosing spondylitis. The CDR3 runs from the conserved cysteine through the conserved F or W. The order of the fields is clone size, V gene, D gene, J gene, CDR3 DNA, CDR3 protein. The D gene is left open where the match is weak. A clone size is listed for some rows: how often the clone was seen (once, few, many), or a class if it is expanded.

.	TRBV12-3/TRBV12-4	.	TRBJ1-1	TGTGCCAGCAAACCGGGCCGCCGGAACACTGAAGCTTTCTTT	CASKPGRRNTEAFF
.	TRBV6-1	TRBD1	TRBJ2-1	TGTGCCAGCAGTAGGGACAGGGGAACCTACAATGAGCAGTTCTTC	CASSRDRGTYNEQFF
.	TRBV12-3/TRBV12-4	.	TRBJ2-3	TGTGCCAGCACCAACCAGGGGCTATCGGCAGATACGCAGTATTTT	CASTNQGLSADTQYF
.	TRBV7-9	.	TRBJ2-1	TGTGCCAGCAGCTTTGGTAACAATGAGCAGTTCTTC	CASSFGNNEQFF
.	TRBV28	TRBD1	TRBJ2-7	TGTGCCAGCAGGAGATTTGGGACAGATTATTCCTACGAGCAGTACTTC	CASRRFGTDYSYEQYF
.	TRBV9	.	TRBJ2-5	TGTGCCAGCAGCGTAGGGGCAGGGTACCAAGAGACCCAGTACTTC	CASSVGAGYQETQYF
few	TRBV19	.	TRBJ1-2	TGTGCCAGTAGTTTCTTCGACGTGGCCTATGGCTACACCTTC	CASSFFDVAYGYTF
.	TRBV29-1	TRBD1	TRBJ2-1	TGCAGCGTTGACCGGGACAGGGGGCAGTTCTTC	CSVDRDRGQFF
many	TRBV12-3/TRBV12-4	TRBD2	TRBJ2-1	TGTGCCAGCAGTAAATCAACTCCTTTTAGCGGGAGGAGGAGGAATGAGCAGTTCTTC	CASSKSTPFSGRRRNEQFF
.	TRBV9	.	TRBJ2-3	TGTGCCAGCAGCGCCCGGGACGGACGCACAGATACGCAGTATTTT	CASSARDGRTDTQYF
many	TRBV13	TRBD2	TRBJ2-1	TGTGCCAGCAGCTTAGGCCCTAGCGGGAGAGGGGAGCAGTTCTTC	CASSLGPSGRGEQFF
.	TRBV24-1	.	TRBJ2-4	TGTGCCACCAGTTCGGCAGGGGGGCCGCAAAACATTCAGTACTTC	CATSSAGGPQNIQYF
.	TRBV29-1	TRBD1	TRBJ1-1	TGCAGCGTTGTTGAGGGGGCCCCTGAAGCTTTCTTT	CSVVEGAPEAFF
few	TRBV20-1	.	TRBJ2-1	TGCAGTGCTACCCCCGTCCTTCCCAATGAGCAGTTCTTC	CSATPVLPNEQFF
.	TRBV3-1	.	TRBJ1-1	TGTGCCAGCAGCCAAGGTTCCAGGCAAGACACTGAAGCTTTCTTT	CASSQGSRQDTEAFF
.	TRBV7-2	.	TRBJ1-5	TGTGCCAGCAGCTTTAGGGCGGGGGATCAGCCCCAGCATTTT	CASSFRAGDQPQHF
.	TRBV11-1	.	TRBJ2-1	TGTGCCAGCAGCTTAATCGGATCAGGGAACCTTGTGGGCTCCTACAATGAGCAGTTCTTC	CASSLIGSGNLVGSYNEQFF
few	TRBV7-9	.	TRBJ1-4	TGTGCCAGCAGCAGAAACAATCAGAAACTGTTTTTT	CASSRNNQKLFF
.	TRBV5-4	TRBD2	TRBJ2-7	TGTGCCAGCAGCTTGGAGATCGGGGGGGCCTACGAGCAGTACTTC	CASSLEIGGAYEQYF
.	TRBV5-1	TRBD1	TRBJ2-2	TGCGCCAGCAGCACCGGGACAGGGGGCCACACCGGGGAGCTGTTTTTT	CASSTGTGGHTGELFF
few	TRBV5-1	TRBD1	TRBJ2-7	TGCGCCAGCAGCTTGGACAGGGGTGCCAACGAGCAGTACTTC	CASSLDRGANEQYF
few	TRBV20-1	TRBD1	TRBJ2-5	TGCAGTGCATCCGGGGACAGCCCCCACGAGACCCAGTACTTC	CSASGDSPHETQYF
.	TRBV29-1	TRBD1	TRBJ1-1	TGCAGCGGAGAGGGGGCCCTGAACACTGAAGCTTTCTTT	CSGEGALNTEAFF
few	TRBV29-1	.	TRBJ1-5	TGCAGCGTTGTGTCTGGGGGCGGTCAGCCCCAGCATTTT	CSVVSGGGQPQHF
few	TRBV12-3/TRBV12-4	.	TRBJ1-2	TGTGCCAGCAGTCCGTCCCGGGAGGGCTATGGCTACACCTTC	CASSPSREGYGYTF
few	TRBV5-1	.	TRBJ1-5	TGCGCCAGCAGCTTAGGCCCTCCCGATCAGCCCCAGCATTTT	CASSLGPPDQPQHF
many	TRBV12-3/TRBV12-4	TRBD1	TRBJ1-3	TGTGCCAGCAGAAGAGACAGGGTTGGAAACACCATATATTTT	CASRRDRVGNTIYF
.	TRBV7-9	TRBD1	TRBJ2-3	TGTGCCAGCAGCTCCCGGGACAGGAGGGGAGATACGCAGTATTTT	CASSSRDRRGDTQYF